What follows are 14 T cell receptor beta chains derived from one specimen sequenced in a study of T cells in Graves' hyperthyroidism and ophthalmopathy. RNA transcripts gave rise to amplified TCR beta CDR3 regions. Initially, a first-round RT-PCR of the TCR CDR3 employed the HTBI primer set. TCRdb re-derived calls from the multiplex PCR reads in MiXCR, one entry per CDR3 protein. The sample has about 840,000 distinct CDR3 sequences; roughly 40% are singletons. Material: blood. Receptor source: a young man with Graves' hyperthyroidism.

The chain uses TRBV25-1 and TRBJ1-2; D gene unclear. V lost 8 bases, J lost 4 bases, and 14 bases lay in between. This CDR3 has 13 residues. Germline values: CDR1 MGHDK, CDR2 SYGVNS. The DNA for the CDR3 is TGTGCCAGCTCACCATCATCGAGCTATGGCTACACCTTC. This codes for CASSPSSSYGYTF.

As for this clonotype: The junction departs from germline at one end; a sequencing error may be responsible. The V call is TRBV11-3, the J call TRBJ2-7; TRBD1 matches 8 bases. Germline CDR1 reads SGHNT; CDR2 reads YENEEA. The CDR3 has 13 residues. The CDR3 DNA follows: TGTGCCAGCAGCGTAGAACAGGGGGACGAGCAGTACTTC. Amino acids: CASSVEQGDEQYF.

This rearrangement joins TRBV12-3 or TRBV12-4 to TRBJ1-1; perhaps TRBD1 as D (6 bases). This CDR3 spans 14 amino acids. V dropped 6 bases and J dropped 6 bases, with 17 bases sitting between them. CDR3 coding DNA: TGTGCCAGCAGCCCTGACAGGCCAAACGCTGAAGCTTTCTTT. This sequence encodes CASSPDRPNAEAFF.

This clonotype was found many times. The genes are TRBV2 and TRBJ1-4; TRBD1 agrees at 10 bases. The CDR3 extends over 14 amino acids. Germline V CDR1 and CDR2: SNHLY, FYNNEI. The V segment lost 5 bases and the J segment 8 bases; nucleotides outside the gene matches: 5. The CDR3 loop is CASSTDRGREKLFF. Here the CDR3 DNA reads TGTGCCAGCAGTACAGACAGGGGGCGGGAAAAACTGTTTTTT. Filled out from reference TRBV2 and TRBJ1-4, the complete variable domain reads EPEVTQTPSHQVTQMGQEVILRCVPISNHLYFYWYRQILGQKVEFLVSFYNNEISEKSEIFDDQFSVERPDGSNFTLKIRSTKLEDSAMYFCASSTDRGREKLFFGSGTQLSVL.

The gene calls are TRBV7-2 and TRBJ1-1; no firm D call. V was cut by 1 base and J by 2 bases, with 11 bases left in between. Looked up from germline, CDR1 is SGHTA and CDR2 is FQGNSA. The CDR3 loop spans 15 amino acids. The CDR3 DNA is TGTGCCAGCAGCTTAGAATGGGTTTTAAACACTGAAGCTTTCTTT. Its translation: CASSLEWVLNTEAFF. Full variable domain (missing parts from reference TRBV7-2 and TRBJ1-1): GAGVSQSPSNKVTEKGKDVELRCDPISGHTALYWYRQSLGQGLEFLIYFQGNSAPDKSGLPSDRFSAERTGGSVSTLTIQRTQQEDSAVYLCASSLEWVLNTEAFFGQGTRLTVV.

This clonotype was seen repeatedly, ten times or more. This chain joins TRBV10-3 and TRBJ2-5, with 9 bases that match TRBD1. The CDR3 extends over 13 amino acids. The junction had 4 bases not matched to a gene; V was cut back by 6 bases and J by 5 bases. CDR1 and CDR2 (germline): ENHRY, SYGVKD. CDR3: CAISRDRAETQYF. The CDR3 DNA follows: TGTGCCATCAGCAGGGACAGGGCCGAGACCCAGTACTTC.

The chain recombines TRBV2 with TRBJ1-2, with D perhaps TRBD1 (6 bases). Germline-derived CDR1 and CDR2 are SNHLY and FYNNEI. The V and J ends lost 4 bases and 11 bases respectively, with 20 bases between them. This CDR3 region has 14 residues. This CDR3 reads CASSGEWGLGGYTF. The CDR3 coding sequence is TGTGCCAGCAGTGGAGAATGGGGGCTCGGTGGTTACACCTTC. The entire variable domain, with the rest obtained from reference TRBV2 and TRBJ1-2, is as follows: EPEVTQTPSHQVTQMGQEVILRCVPISNHLYFYWYRQILGQKVEFLVSFYNNEISEKSEIFDDQFSVERPDGSNFTLKIRSTKLEDSAMYFCASSGEWGLGGYTFGSGTRLTVV.

For the CDR3, the DNA is TGTGCCAGCAGGGCCGGGACCTCTGTCGGGGAGCTGTTTTTT. It codes for CASRAGTSVGELFF. This chain uses TRBV2 with TRBJ2-2; either TRBD1 or TRBD2 may fit D (5 bases each). The germline gives CDR1 SNHLY, CDR2 FYNNEI. This CDR3 comprises 14 residues. V was pared by 6 bases and J by 7 bases, with 15 bases between.

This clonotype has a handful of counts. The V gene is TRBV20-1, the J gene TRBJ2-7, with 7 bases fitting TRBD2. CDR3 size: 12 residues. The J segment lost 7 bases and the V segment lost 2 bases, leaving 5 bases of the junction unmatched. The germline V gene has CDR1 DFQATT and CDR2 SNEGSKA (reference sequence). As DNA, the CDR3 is TGCAGTGCTAGACTCGGGGGGAAGGAGCAGTACTTC. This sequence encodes CSARLGGKEQYF.

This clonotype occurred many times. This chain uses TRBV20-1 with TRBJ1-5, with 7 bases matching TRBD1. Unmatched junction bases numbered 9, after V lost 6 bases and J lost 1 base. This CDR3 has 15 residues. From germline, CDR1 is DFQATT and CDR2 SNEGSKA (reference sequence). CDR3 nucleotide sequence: TGCAGTGCCATTCGGGACAGCAACAGCAATCAGCCCCAGCATTTT. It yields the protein CSAIRDSNSNQPQHF.

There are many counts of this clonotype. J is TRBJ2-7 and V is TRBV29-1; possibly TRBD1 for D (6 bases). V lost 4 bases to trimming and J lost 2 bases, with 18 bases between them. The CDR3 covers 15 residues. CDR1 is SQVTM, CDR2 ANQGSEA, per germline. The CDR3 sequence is CSVVGLPDSAYEQYF. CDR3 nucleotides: TGCAGCGTTGTCGGGCTCCCGGACAGTGCCTACGAGCAGTACTTC.

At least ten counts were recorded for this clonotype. The CDR3 loop is CATSPSTANYGYTF. For the CDR3, the DNA is TGTGCCACCTCTCCGTCGACAGCCAACTATGGCTACACCTTC. The chain has TRBV24-1 and TRBJ1-2; weak D call: TRBD1 (5 bases). This CDR3 region has 14 residues. CDR1 and CDR2 from the germline V gene are KGHDR and SFDVKD. The germline V and J ends were trimmed by 9 bases and 2 bases, with 15 bases remaining between them.

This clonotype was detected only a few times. As DNA, the CDR3 is TGCGCCAGCAGCTTGAACGAGCGGGAGACATCCTACGAGCAGTACTTC. This translates into CASSLNERETSYEQYF. The chain employs TRBV5-1 and TRBJ2-7, with 8 positions matching TRBD2. V trimming: 1 base; J trimming: 1 base; junction bases outside the gene matches: 7. The CDR3 has 16 residues. The germline gives CDR1 SGHRS, CDR2 YFSETQ.

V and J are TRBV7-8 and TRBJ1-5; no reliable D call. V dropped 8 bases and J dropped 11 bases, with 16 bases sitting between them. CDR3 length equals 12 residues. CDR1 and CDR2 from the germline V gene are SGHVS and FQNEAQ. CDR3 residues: CASGLLLETQHF. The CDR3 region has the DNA TGTGCCAGCGGCCTACTATTGGAGACCCAGCATTTT.